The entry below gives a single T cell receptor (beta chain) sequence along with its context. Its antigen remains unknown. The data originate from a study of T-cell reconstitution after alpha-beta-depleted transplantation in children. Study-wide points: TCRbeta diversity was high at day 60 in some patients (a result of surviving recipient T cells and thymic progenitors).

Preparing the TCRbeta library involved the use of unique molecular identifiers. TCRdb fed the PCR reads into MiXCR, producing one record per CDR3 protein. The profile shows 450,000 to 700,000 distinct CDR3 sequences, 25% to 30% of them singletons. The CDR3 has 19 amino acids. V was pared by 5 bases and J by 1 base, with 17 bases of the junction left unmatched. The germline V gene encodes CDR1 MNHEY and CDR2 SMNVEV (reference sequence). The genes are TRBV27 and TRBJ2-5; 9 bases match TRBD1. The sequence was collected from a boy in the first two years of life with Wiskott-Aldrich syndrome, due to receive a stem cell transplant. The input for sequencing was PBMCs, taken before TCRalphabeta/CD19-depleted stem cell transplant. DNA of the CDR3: TGTGCCAGCAGTCGGCGGACATCATCCATACAGGGGGCCCAAGAGACCCAGTACTTC. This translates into CASSRRTSSIQGAQETQYF.